The entry below gives a single T cell receptor (beta chain) sequence along with its context. Its antigen is still unknown. The table came from immunoSEQ multiplex PCR; TCRdb's copy has only in-frame clones and leaves some out. The sample consists of tens of thousands of clones, under 95% of them appearing once. This record comes from a study of T cells in tuberculosis. Study-wide context: T cells were selected with CD1B tetramers loaded with glucose monomycolate. In South Africa, adults with active tuberculosis were compared with IGRA-negative and latently infected IGRA-positive adolescents.

Findings of the study overall: Active tuberculosis TCR-alpha repertoires lay closer to GMM-specific TCRs than IGRA-negative controls, suggesting clonal expansion.

There are 14 residues in the CDR3. With 2 bases removed from V and 5 bases from J, the gap between germline ends came to 9 bases. CDR1 LNHDA and CDR2 SQIVND come from the germline V gene (reference sequence). V gene TRBV19 combines with J gene TRBJ2-2; D is possibly TRBD1 (5 bases). The sequenced sample was PBMCs. The sequence came from a donor under 30 with latent tuberculosis or without tuberculosis infection. Some clones in this sample may be carry-over from other donors' samples. In DNA form, the CDR3 reads TGTGCCAGTAGTATAAAAGGGGCGACCGGGGAGCTGTTTTTT. It translates to CASSIKGATGELFF.